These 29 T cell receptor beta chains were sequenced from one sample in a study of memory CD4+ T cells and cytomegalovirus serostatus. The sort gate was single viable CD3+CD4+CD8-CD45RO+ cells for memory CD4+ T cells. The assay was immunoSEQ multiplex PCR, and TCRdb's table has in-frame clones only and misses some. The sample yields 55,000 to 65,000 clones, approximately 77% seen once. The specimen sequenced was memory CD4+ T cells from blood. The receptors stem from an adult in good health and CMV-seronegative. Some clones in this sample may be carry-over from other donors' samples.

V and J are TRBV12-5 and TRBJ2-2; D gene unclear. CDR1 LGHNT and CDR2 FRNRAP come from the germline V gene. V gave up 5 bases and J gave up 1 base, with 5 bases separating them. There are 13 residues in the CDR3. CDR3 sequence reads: CASGPGNTGELFF. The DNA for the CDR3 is TGTGCTAGTGGTCCCGGGAACACCGGGGAGCTGTTTTTT. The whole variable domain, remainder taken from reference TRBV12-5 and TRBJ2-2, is DARVTQTPRHKVTEMGQEVTMRCQPILGHNTVFWYRQTMMQGLELLAYFRNRAPLDDSGMPKDRFSAEMPDATLATLKIQPSEPRDSAVYFCASGPGNTGELFFGEGSRLTVL.

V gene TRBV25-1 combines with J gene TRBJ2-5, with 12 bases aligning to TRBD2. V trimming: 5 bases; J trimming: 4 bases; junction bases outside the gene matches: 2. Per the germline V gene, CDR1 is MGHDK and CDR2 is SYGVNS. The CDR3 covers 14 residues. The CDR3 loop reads CASSRGLAGETQYF. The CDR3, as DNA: TGTGCCAGCAGTAGGGGACTAGCGGGAGAGACCCAGTACTTC.

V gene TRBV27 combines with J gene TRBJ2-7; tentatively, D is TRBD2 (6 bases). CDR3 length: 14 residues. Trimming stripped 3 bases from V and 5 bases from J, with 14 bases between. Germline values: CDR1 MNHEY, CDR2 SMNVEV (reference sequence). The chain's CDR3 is CASSFSRLGNEQYF. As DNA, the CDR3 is TGTGCCAGCAGTTTCTCGAGACTAGGTAACGAGCAGTACTTC.

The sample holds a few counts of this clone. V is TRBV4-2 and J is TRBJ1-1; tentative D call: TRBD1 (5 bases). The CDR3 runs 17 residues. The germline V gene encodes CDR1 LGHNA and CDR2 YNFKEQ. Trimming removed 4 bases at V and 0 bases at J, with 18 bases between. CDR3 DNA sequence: TGTGCCAGCAGCCCAGGGACTCAAAGGAAGCTGAACACTGAAGCTTTCTTT. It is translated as CASSPGTQRKLNTEAFF.

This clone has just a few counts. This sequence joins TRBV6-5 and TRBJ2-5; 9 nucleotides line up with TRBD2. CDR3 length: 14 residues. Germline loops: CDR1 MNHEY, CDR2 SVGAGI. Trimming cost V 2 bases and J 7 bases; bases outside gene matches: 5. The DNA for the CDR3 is TGTGCCAGCAGTTACCGGGGACTAGCTGGGACCCAGTACTTC. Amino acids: CASSYRGLAGTQYF.

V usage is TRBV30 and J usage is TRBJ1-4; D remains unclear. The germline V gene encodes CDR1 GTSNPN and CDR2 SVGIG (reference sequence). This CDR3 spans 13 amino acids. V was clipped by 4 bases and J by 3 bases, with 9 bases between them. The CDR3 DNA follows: TGTGCCTGGACTATTAGCCCTAATGAAAAACTGTTTTTT. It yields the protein CAWTISPNEKLFF.

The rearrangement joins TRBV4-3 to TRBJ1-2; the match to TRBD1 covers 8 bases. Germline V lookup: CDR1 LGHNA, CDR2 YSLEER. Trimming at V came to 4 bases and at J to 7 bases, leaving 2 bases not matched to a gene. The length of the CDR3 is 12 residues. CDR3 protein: CASSPDRGGYTF. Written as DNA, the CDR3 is TGCGCCAGCAGCCCCGACAGGGGTGGCTACACCTTC.

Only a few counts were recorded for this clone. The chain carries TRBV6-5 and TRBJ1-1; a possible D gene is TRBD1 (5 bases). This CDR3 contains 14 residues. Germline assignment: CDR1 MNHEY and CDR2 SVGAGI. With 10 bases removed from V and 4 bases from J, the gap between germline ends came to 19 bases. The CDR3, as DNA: TGTGCCAACAGGAAGAGGGAGGTGGGCACTGAAGCTTTCTTT. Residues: CANRKREVGTEAFF.

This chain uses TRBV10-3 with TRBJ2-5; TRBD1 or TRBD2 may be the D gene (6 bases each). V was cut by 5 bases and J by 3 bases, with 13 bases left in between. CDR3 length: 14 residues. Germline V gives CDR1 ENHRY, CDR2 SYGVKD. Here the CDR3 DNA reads TGTGCCATCAGTTGGGGGGCCCGCGAAGAGACCCAGTACTTC. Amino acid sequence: CAISWGAREETQYF.

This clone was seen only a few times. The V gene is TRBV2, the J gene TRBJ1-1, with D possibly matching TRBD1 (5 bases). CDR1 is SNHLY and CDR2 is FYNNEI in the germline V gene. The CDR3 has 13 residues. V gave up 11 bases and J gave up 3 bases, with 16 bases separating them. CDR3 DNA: TGTGCCGGGACTGTGGGCAGGGACACTGAAGCTTTCTTT. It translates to CAGTVGRDTEAFF.

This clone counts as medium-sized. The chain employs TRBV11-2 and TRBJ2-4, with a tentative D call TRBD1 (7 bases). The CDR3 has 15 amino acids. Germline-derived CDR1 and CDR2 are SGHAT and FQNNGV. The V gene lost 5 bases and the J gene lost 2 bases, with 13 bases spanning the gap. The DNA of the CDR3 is TGTGCCAGCAGCCGGGACAGCGGGTCCAAAAACATTCAGTACTTC. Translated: CASSRDSGSKNIQYF.

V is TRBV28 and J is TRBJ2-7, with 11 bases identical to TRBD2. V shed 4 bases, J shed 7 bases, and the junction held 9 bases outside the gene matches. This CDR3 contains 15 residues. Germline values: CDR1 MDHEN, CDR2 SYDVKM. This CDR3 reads CASSSRLAGTEEQYF. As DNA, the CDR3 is TGTGCCAGCAGTTCGAGACTAGCGGGGACTGAAGAGCAGTACTTC.

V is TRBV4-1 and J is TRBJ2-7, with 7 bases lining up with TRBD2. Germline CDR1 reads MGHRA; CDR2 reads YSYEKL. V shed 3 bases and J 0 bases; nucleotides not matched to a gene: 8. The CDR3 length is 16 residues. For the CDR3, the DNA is TGCGCCAGCAGCCACCCGGGAGGAAGTAGCTCCTACGAGCAGTACTTC. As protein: CASSHPGGSSSYEQYF.

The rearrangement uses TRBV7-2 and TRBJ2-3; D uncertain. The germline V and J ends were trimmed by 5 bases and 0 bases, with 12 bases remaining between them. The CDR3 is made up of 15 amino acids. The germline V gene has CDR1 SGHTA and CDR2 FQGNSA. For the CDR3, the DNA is TGTGCCAGCAGCCCCCACTACCTTAGCACAGATACGCAGTATTTT. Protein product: CASSPHYLSTDTQYF.

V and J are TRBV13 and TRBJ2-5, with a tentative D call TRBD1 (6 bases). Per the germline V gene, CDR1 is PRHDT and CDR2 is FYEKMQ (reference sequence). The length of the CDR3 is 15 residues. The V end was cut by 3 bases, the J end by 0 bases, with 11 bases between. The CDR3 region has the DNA TGTGCCAGCAGCTTCGGACAGCTGTACCAAGAGACCCAGTACTTC. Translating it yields CASSFGQLYQETQYF.

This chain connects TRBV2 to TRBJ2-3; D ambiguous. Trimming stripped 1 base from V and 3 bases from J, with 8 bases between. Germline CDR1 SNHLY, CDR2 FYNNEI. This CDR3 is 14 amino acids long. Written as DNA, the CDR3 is TGTGCCAGCAGTGAAGGGCTGACTACAGATACGCAGTATTTT. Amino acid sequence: CASSEGLTTDTQYF.

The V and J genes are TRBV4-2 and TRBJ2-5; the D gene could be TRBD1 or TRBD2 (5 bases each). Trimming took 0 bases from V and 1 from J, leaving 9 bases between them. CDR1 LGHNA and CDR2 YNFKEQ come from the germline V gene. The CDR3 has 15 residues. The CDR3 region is CASSQDSGLQETQYF. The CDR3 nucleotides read TGTGCCAGCAGCCAAGACTCGGGGCTCCAAGAGACCCAGTACTTC.

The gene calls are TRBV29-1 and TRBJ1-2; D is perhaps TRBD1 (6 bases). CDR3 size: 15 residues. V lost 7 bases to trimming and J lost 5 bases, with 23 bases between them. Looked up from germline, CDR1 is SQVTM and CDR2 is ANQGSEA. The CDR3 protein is CSAPTRGGGVYGYTF. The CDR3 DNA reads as TGCAGCGCCCCCACGAGAGGGGGGGGCGTTTATGGCTACACCTTC.

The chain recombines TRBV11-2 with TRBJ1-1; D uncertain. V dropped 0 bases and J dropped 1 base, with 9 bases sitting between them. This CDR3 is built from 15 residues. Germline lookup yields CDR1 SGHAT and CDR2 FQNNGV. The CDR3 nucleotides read TGTGCCAGCAGCTTAGAGATGGAGGGGAACACTGAAGCTTTCTTT. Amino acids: CASSLEMEGNTEAFF.

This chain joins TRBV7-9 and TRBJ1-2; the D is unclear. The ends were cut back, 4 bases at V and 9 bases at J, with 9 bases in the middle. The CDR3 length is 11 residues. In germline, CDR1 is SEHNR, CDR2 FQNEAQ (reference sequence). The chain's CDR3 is CASSSGPRYTF. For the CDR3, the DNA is TGTGCCAGCAGCTCAGGCCCCCGCTACACCTTC.

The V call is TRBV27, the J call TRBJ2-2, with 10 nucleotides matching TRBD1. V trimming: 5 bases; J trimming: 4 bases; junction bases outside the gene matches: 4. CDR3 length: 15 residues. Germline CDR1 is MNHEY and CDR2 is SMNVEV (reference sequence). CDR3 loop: CASSTGQGSTGELFF. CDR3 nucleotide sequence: TGTGCCAGCAGTACGGGACAGGGGAGCACCGGGGAGCTGTTTTTT.

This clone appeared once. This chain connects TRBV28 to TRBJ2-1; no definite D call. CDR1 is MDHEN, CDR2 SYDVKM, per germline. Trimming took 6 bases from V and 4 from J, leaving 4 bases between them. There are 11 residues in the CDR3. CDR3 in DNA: TGTGCCAGCAGCCAATACAATGAGCAGTTCTTC. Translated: CASSQYNEQFF.

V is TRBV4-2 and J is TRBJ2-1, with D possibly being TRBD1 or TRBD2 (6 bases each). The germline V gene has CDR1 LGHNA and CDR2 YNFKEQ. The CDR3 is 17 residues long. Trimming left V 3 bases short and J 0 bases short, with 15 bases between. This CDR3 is CASSQRLGQSSYNEQFF. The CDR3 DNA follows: TGTGCCAGCAGCCAGAGACTAGGACAGAGCTCCTACAATGAGCAGTTCTTC.

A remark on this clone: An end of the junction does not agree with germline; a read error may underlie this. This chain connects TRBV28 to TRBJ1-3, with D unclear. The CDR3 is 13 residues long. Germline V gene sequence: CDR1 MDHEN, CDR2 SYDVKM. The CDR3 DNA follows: TGTGCCGGCAGGAGCAGCTCTGGAAACACCATATATTTT. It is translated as CAGRSSSGNTIYF.

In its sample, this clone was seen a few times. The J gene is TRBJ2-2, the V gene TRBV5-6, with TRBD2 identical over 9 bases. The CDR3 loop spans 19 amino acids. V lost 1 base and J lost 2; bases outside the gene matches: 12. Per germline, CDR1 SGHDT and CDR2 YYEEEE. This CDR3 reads CASSLFRAGGPLNTGELFF. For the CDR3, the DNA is TGTGCCAGCAGCTTGTTCCGGGCGGGAGGGCCTTTAAACACCGGGGAGCTGTTTTTT.

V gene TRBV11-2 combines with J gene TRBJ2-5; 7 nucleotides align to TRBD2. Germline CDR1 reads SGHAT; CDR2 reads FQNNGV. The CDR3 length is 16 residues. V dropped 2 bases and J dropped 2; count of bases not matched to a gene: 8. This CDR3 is CASSLTFSGLQETQYF. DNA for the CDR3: TGTGCCAGCAGCTTAACTTTTAGCGGGCTACAAGAGACCCAGTACTTC.

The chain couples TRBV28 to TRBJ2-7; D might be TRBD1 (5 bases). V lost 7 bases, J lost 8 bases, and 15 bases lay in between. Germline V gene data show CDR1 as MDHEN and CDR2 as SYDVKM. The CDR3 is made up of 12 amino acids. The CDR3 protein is CASTTSTAQQYF. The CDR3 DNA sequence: TGTGCCAGCACCACATCGACAGCCCAGCAGTACTTC.

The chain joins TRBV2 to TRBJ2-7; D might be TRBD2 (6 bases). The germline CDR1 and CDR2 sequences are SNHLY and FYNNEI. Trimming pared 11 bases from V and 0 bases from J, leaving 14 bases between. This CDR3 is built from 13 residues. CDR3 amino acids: CAAGRGYSYEQYF. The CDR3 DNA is TGTGCCGCGGGGCGGGGATACTCCTACGAGCAGTACTTC.

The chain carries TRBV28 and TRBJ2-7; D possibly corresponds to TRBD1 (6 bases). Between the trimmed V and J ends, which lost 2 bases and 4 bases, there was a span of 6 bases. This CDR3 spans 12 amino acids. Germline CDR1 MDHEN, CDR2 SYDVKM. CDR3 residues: CASSLDRYEQYF. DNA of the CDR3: TGTGCCAGCAGTTTAGACAGGTACGAGCAGTACTTC.